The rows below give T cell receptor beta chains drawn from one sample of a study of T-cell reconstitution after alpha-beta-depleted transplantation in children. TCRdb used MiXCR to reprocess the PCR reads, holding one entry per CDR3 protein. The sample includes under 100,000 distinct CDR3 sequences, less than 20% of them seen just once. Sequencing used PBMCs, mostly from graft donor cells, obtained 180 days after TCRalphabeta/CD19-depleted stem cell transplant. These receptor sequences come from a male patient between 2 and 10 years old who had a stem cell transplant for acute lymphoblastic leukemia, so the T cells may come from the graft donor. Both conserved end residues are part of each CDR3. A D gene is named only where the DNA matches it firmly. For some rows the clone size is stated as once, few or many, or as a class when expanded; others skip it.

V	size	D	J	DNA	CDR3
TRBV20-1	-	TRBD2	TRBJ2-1	TGCAGTGCTAGGGGGCGGGGGGACGGGGAGCAGTTCTTC	CSARGRGDGEQFF
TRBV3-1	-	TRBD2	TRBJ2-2	TGTGCCACCACCCAAGTTGCGCGGCTAGCGGAGAACGCGAACACCGGGGAGCTGTTTTTT	CATTQVARLAENANTGELFF
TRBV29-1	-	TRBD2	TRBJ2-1	TGCAGCGTTGAAGGTAATCGGCTAGCGGCCTACAATGAGCAGTTCTTC	CSVEGNRLAAYNEQFF
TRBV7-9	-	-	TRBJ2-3	TGTGCCAGCAGCTTAATTTTAGGAAACACAGATACGCAGTATTTT	CASSLILGNTDTQYF
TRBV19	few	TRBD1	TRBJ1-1	TGTGCCAGTAGTCCTCGGGACAGGATCATGAACACTGAAGCTTTCTTT	CASSPRDRIMNTEAFF
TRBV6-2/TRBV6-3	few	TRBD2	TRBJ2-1	TGTGCCAGCAGCTCTTTTAGCGGGGGGGCCATTGAGCAGTTCTTC	CASSSFSGGAIEQFF
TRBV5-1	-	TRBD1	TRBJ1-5	TGCGCCAGCAGCTTGGGGACAGGGAGTAACAATCAGCCCCAGCATTTT	CASSLGTGSNNQPQHF
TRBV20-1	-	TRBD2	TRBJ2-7	TGCAGTGCGGCGACTAGCGGCGGCTACGAGCAGTACTTC	CSAATSGGYEQYF
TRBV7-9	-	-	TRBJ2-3	TGTGCCAGCAGCTTAATTGGCAGGTGGGATCATCAGTATTTT	CASSLIGRWDHQYF
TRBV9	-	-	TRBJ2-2	TGTGCCAGCAGTTCCCTAGGGGGGGCGAACACCGGGGAGCTGTTTTTT	CASSSLGGANTGELFF
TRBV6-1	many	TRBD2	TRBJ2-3	TGTGCCAGCAGCTCCCTAGCGGGGGGCACAGATACGCAGTATTTT	CASSSLAGGTDTQYF
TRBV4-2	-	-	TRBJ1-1	TGTGCCAGCAGCCAAGAAGATGGCAGGCCAAACACTGAAGCTTTCTTT	CASSQEDGRPNTEAFF
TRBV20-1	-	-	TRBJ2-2	TGCAGTGCTACATCGGGATCGGGAGTGACCGGGGAGCTGTTTTTT	CSATSGSGVTGELFF
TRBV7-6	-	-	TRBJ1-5	TGTGCCAGCAGCCCCAGGGGTTCAGGCAATCAGCCCCAGCATTTT	CASSPRGSGNQPQHF
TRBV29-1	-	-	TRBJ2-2	TGCAGCGTTCCGATAGGTAGCAGGGAGCTGTTTTTT	CSVPIGSRELFF
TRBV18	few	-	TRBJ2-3	TGTGCCAGCTCACCCATACACGCAATCACAGATACGCAGTATTTT	CASSPIHAITDTQYF
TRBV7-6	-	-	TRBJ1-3	TGTGCCAGCAGCCCGACTGGAAACACCATATATTTT	CASSPTGNTIYF
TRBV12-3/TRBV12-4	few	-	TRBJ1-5	TGTGCCAGCAGTTTGATCTCGTCCTGGGTCCTTAGGGAAGTAGGCAATCAGCCCCAGCATTTT	CASSLISSWVLREVGNQPQHF
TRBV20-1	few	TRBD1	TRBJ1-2	TGCAGTGCTAGGGACAGGGCATGGGATGGCTACACCTTC	CSARDRAWDGYTF
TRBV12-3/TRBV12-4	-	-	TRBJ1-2	TGTGCCAGCAGTTCCAGACAGGTCCCCTATGGCTACACCTTC	CASSSRQVPYGYTF
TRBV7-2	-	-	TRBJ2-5	TGTGCCAGCAGCCATTGGCGTCTCCAAGAGACCCAGTACTTC	CASSHWRLQETQYF
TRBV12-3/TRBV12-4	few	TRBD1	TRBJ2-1	TGTGCCAGCAGTTTTAACAGGGGGTGGAAGAATGAGCAGTTCTTC	CASSFNRGWKNEQFF
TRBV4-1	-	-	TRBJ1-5	TGCGCCAGCAGCCTCCCGGGCGGCAGCAATCAGCCCCAGCATTTT	CASSLPGGSNQPQHF
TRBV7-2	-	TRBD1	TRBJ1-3	TGTGCCAGCAGCTCCAGGACAGGGCCTGGAAACACCATATATTTT	CASSSRTGPGNTIYF